The 26 T cell receptor beta chains below were found in one sample sequenced in a study of beta chain features in type 1 diabetes (dated by TCRdb to the late 2010s). The study at large found these results: Type 1 diabetes patients showed a moderate but significant shortening of TCRB CDR3 length in all four CD4+ subsets.

These receptors have no known antigen. Libraries came from the immunoSEQ multiplex PCR assay. The entire isolated RNA was reverse transcribed using the High Capacity cDNA Reverse Transcription Kit, and thus expressed TCRB transcripts were sequenced. TCRdb mirrors the immuneACCESS table, restricted to in-frame sequences. Some clones are absent from its copies; in checked studies, under half trace to an unresolved V gene, and the reason for the others is unknown. In all, the sample holds around 250,000 clones, and roughly 20% of those were seen once. The ten largest clones represent more than 0.025% of the sample. Sequencing used naive CD4+ T cells from blood. The cell subset or site label for this specimen denotes: true naive CD4+ T cells. The receptors originated from a middle-aged woman with type 1 diabetes.

DNA for the CDR3: TGTGCCAGCAGCTTCATCATAGCGGGAGATAGCACAGATACGCAGTATTTT. Its protein is CASSFIIAGDSTDTQYF. The chain couples TRBV7-9 to TRBJ2-3; 9 bases line up with TRBD2. This CDR3 contains 17 residues. From germline, CDR1 is SEHNR and CDR2 FQNEAQ (reference sequence). J was trimmed by 0 bases and V by 3 bases; bases with no gene match: 7.

The chain recombines TRBV2 with TRBJ2-5; no definite D call. V dropped 5 bases and J dropped 5 bases, with 9 bases sitting between them. The CDR3 is 12 amino acids. Germline V gives CDR1 SNHLY, CDR2 FYNNEI. DNA of the CDR3: TGTGCCAGCAGTTACCAGAGGGAGACCCAGTACTTC. Protein: CASSYQRETQYF.

This clone was counted a few times. The chain links TRBV10-3 to TRBJ1-2; 7 bases fit TRBD1. V shed 2 bases, J shed 4 bases, and the junction held 7 bases outside the gene matches. CDR1 is ENHRY, CDR2 SYGVKD, per germline. The CDR3 covers 15 residues. The CDR3 sequence is CAISEVGTDVYGYTF. CDR3 coding DNA: TGTGCCATCAGTGAGGTGGGGACAGACGTCTATGGCTACACCTTC.

In this sample, this clone turned up a few times. This chain links TRBV27 with TRBJ1-2; TRBD1 matches 10 bases. With 2 bases clipped from V and 5 bases from J, the junction kept 5 bases outside the gene matches. Germline CDR1 reads MNHEY; CDR2 reads SMNVEV (reference sequence). The CDR3 covers 15 residues. The CDR3 region is CASSLMGQGLYGYTF. The CDR3 DNA follows: TGTGCCAGCAGTTTAATGGGACAGGGGCTGTATGGCTACACCTTC.

The V and J genes are TRBV18 and TRBJ1-5; D not resolved. Germline V gene data show CDR1 as KGHSH and CDR2 as LQKENI. This CDR3 is 15 amino acids long. Trimming left V 3 bases short and J 7 bases short, with 16 bases between. CDR3 protein: CASSPSSVARQPQHF. The CDR3 DNA reads as TGTGCCAGCTCACCCAGTTCGGTGGCCAGGCAGCCCCAGCATTTT.

Here the CDR3 reads CATSRAGGRDEQFF. For the CDR3, the DNA is TGTGCCACCAGCAGAGCGGGAGGTAGAGATGAGCAGTTCTTC. The chain uses TRBV15 and TRBJ2-1, with 7 bases matching TRBD2. The CDR3 has 14 amino acids. J gave up 8 bases and V 1 base, and 5 bases lay outside the gene matches. Germline V lookup: CDR1 LNHNV, CDR2 YYDKDF (reference sequence).

The chain couples TRBV9 to TRBJ1-6; weak D call: TRBD1 (5 bases). The CDR3 loop spans 17 amino acids. The germline V gene has CDR1 SGDLS and CDR2 YYNGEE. V was clipped by 0 bases and J by 8 bases, with 18 bases between them. This CDR3 reads CASSVEGRPRVDSPLHF. The CDR3 DNA reads as TGTGCCAGCAGCGTAGAGGGGCGTCCCAGGGTGGATTCACCCCTCCACTTT.

V and J are TRBV28 and TRBJ1-1, with D unclear. Trimming stripped 7 bases from V and 5 bases from J, with 11 bases between. Per germline, CDR1 MDHEN and CDR2 SYDVKM. The CDR3 is 12 amino acids. CDR3 DNA: TGTGCCAGCATCGGAGGTGTGACTGAAGCTTTCTTT. This codes for CASIGGVTEAFF.

This clone was detected only a few times. The V gene is TRBV5-1, the J gene TRBJ1-2; 10 bases align to TRBD1. This CDR3 comprises 15 residues. V shed 3 bases and J 3 bases; nucleotides not matched to a gene: 5. The germline gives CDR1 SGHRS, CDR2 YFSETQ. The CDR3 DNA reads as TGCGCCAGCAGCTGGGGACAGGGGCGGGACTATGGCTACACCTTC. Protein: CASSWGQGRDYGYTF.

The V and J genes are TRBV29-1 and TRBJ2-1; possible D gene TRBD1, 6 bases. Trimming left V 1 base short and J 10 bases short, with 17 bases between. There are 14 residues in the CDR3. Germline V lookup: CDR1 SQVTM, CDR2 ANQGSEA. The CDR3 region is CSVEGTDYPPEQFF. The CDR3 DNA reads TGCAGCGTTGAAGGGACAGACTATCCGCCCGAGCAGTTCTTC.

As to this clone: Other DNA sequences of this sample code for an identical CDR3. The chain carries TRBV9 and TRBJ1-1, with D hard to call. With 0 bases removed from V and 0 bases from J, the gap between germline ends came to 6 bases. CDR3 length: 14 residues. Germline V CDR1 and CDR2: SGDLS, YYNGEE. As DNA, the CDR3 is TGTGCCAGCAGCGTAGGACTCCTGAACACTGAAGCTTTCTTT. Its translation is CASSVGLLNTEAFF.

The chain couples TRBV30 to TRBJ2-2; D is unresolved. V lost 4 bases and J lost 3, with 9 bases in between. CDR1 is GTSNPN and CDR2 is SVGIG in the germline V gene (reference sequence). The CDR3 consists of 13 residues. This CDR3 reads CAWTGTDTGELFF. CDR3 in DNA: TGTGCCTGGACAGGAACGGACACCGGGGAGCTGTTTTTT.

This clone was counted between two and nine times. This chain joins TRBV29-1 and TRBJ1-2, with 8 bases that match TRBD1. The CDR3 covers 13 residues. Trimming cost V 3 bases and J 8 bases; bases outside gene matches: 8. Germline V gives CDR1 SQVTM, CDR2 ANQGSEA. CDR3 protein: CSVDDRGLRGYTF. CDR3 sequence (DNA): TGCAGCGTTGATGACAGGGGTCTTCGGGGCTACACCTTC.

This chain links TRBV25-1 with TRBJ2-7; possibly TRBD2 for D (5 bases). The CDR3 sequence is 15 residues long. V lost 5 bases and J 5 bases, leaving 19 bases between the germline ends. Germline V gene lookup returns CDR1 MGHDK and CDR2 SYGVNS. Here the CDR3 reads CASSTPGSLSDEQYF. The DNA of the CDR3 is TGTGCCAGCAGTACCCCGGGGTCATTGTCAGACGAGCAGTACTTC.

Only a few counts were recorded for this clone. The chain combines TRBV29-1 with TRBJ2-7, with TRBD1 identical over 9 bases. The V gene's germline CDR1 is SQVTM and CDR2 ANQGSEA. V was clipped by 6 bases and J by 6 bases; unmatched bases: 15. This CDR3 is 15 amino acids long. CDR3 DNA sequence: TGCAGCGTCACTATAACGACAGGGGGGATAGTCGAGCAGTACTTC. Translation: CSVTITTGGIVEQYF.

In its sample, this clone was seen a few times. This chain's CDR3 is CAWSPTPSTSEAFF. In nucleotides, the CDR3 is TGTGCCTGGAGTCCAACCCCATCCACCAGTGAAGCTTTCTTT. V and J are TRBV30 and TRBJ1-1; D not resolved. The V end lost 2 bases, the J end lost 7 bases, and 17 bases lay between the germline ends. The CDR3 has 14 amino acids. Germline V gene lookup returns CDR1 GTSNPN and CDR2 SVGIG (reference sequence).

This clone was counted between two and nine times. CDR3: CASGPWGVPEAFF. CDR3 DNA sequence: TGTGCCTCCGGTCCCTGGGGAGTCCCTGAAGCTTTCTTT. V usage is TRBV30 and J usage is TRBJ1-1, with D hard to call. Trimming cost V 7 bases and J 6 bases, with 18 bases left between them. CDR1 and CDR2 from the germline V gene are GTSNPN and SVGIG (reference sequence). This CDR3 comprises 13 residues. The full variable domain, rest sourced from reference TRBV30 and TRBJ1-1, is SQTIHQWPATLVQPVGSPLSLECTVEGTSNPNLYWYRQAAGRGLQLLFYSVGIGQISSEVPQNLSASRPQDRQFILSSKKLLLSDSGFYLCASGPWGVPEAFFGQGTRLTVV.

The sample holds a few counts of this clone. The chain recombines TRBV9 with TRBJ1-2; 9 positions agree with TRBD1. Per germline, CDR1 SGDLS and CDR2 YYNGEE. V gave up 3 bases and J gave up 8 bases; unmatched junction bases: 5. The length of the CDR3 is 13 residues. CDR3 in DNA: TGTGCCAGCAGCGAGGGGACAGGGCGAGGCTACACCTTC. It translates to CASSEGTGRGYTF.

In its sample, this clone was seen a few times. The chain combines TRBV5-1 with TRBJ1-4; D not certain. CDR1 is SGHRS, CDR2 YFSETQ, per germline. The CDR3 is 11 amino acids. Between the trimmed V and J ends, which lost 4 bases and 6 bases, there was a span of 4 bases. CDR3 amino acids: CASSLDEKLFF. The CDR3 region has the DNA TGCGCCAGCAGCCTTGATGAAAAACTGTTTTTT.

The rearrangement uses TRBV7-8 and TRBJ1-5; 8 nucleotides line up with TRBD1. This CDR3 has 14 amino acids. CDR1 is SGHVS and CDR2 is FQNEAQ in the germline V gene. The J segment lost 6 bases and the V segment lost 1 base, leaving 2 bases of the junction unmatched. CDR3 DNA sequence: TGTGCCAGCAGCTTAGGGACAGGGTTTCAGCCCCAGCATTTT. Translated, it gives CASSLGTGFQPQHF.

The genes are TRBV7-3 and TRBJ2-3; 10 nucleotides agree with TRBD2. V shed 1 base and J 4 bases; nucleotides not matched to a gene: 2. This CDR3 spans 15 amino acids. CDR1 and CDR2 (germline): SGHTA, FQGTGA. CDR3 loop: CASSLMGLASDTQYF. The CDR3 coding sequence is TGTGCCAGCAGCTTAATGGGACTAGCGTCAGATACGCAGTATTTT.

This chain links TRBV5-1 with TRBJ1-2; 7 nucleotides match TRBD1. This CDR3 is built from 12 residues. The trim removed 6 bases at V and 6 bases at J, leaving 5 bases unmatched. Germline V lookup: CDR1 SGHRS, CDR2 YFSETQ. CDR3 protein: CASTAGTDGYTF. CDR3 bases: TGCGCCAGCACGGCAGGGACAGATGGCTACACCTTC.

A few counts support this clone. The CDR3 DNA reads as TGTGCCAGCAGTGAAGCGCTGAGGGTGAACACCGGGGAGCTGTTTTTT. Translated, it gives CASSEALRVNTGELFF. J is TRBJ2-2 and V is TRBV2; possible D gene TRBD2, 5 bases. The CDR3 has 16 amino acids. Germline V gene sequence: CDR1 SNHLY, CDR2 FYNNEI. Trimming cost V 0 bases and J 1 base, with 9 bases left between them.

This chain uses TRBV11-3 with TRBJ2-7; 8 positions agree with TRBD1. Germline V gives CDR1 SGHNT, CDR2 YENEEA. Trimming removed 3 bases from V and 6 bases from J; junction bases left unmatched: 7. The CDR3 has 14 residues. The CDR3 coding sequence is TGTGCCAGCAGCTTGGGAACAGGGGGAAGCGAGCAGTACTTC. This encodes CASSLGTGGSEQYF.

The chain links TRBV9 to TRBJ1-5, with 10 nucleotides matching TRBD1. The CDR3 spans 14 residues. After removal of 0 bases from V and 6 bases from J, the junction contained 0 bases not matched to a gene. Germline loops: CDR1 SGDLS, CDR2 YYNGEE. The CDR3 region is CASSVGQGAQPQHF. For the CDR3, the DNA is TGTGCCAGCAGCGTAGGACAGGGGGCTCAGCCCCAGCATTTT.

This clone was picked up a small number of times. J is TRBJ1-5 and V is TRBV30; D unclear. Germline assignment: CDR1 GTSNPN and CDR2 SVGIG (reference sequence). This CDR3 is 12 amino acids long. Trimming took 4 bases from V and 3 from J, leaving 7 bases between them. As DNA, the CDR3 is TGTGCCTGGAAACAGCCCAATCAGCCCCAGCATTTT. It codes for CAWKQPNQPQHF.